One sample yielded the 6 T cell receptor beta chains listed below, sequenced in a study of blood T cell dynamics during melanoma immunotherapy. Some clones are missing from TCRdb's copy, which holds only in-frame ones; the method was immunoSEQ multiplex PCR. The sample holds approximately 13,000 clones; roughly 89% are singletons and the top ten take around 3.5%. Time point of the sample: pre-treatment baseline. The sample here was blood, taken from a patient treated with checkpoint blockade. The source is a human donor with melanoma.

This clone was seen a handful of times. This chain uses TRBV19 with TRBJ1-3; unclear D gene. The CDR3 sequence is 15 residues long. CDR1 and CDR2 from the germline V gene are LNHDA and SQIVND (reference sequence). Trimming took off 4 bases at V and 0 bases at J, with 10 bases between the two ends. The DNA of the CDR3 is TGTGCCAGTAGTAGGCAGCTCGGCTCTGGAAACACCATATATTTT. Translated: CASSRQLGSGNTIYF.

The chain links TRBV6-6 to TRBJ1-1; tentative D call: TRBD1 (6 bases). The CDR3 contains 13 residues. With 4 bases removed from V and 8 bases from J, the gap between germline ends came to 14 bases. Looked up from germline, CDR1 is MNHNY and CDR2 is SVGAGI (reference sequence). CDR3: CASSSGRGREAFF. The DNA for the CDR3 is TGTGCCAGCAGTTCAGGGCGGGGGCGAGAAGCTTTCTTT.

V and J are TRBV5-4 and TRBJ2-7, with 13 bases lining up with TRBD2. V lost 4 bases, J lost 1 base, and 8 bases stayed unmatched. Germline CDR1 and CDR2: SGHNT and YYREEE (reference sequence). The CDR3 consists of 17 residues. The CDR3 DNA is TGTGCCAGCAGCCAGGGACTAGCGGGACTTGGGTCCTACGAGCAGTACTTC. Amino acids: CASSQGLAGLGSYEQYF. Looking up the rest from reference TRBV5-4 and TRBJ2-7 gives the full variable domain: ETGVTQSPTHLIKTRGQQVTLRCSSQSGHNTVSWYQQALGQGPQFIFQYYREEENGRGNFPPRFSGLQFPNYSSELNVNALELDDSALYLCASSQGLAGLGSYEQYFGPGTRLTVT.

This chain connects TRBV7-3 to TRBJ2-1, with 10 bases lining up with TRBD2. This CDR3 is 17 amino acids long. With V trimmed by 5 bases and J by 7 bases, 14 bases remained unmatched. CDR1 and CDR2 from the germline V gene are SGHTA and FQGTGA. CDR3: CASSPSPQAGGRNEQFF. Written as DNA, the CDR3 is TGTGCCAGCAGCCCCTCCCCTCAAGCGGGAGGGAGAAATGAGCAGTTCTTC.

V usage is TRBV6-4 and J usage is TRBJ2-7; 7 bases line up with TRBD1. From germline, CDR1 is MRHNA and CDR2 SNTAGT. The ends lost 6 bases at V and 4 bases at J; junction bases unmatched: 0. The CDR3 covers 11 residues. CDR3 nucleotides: TGTGCCAGCAGCAGGGGGTACGAGCAGTACTTC. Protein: CASSRGYEQYF.

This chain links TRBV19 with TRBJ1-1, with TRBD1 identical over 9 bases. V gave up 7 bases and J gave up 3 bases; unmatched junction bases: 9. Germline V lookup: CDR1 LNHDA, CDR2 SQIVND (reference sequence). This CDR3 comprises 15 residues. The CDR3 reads CASTTSGTGYTEAFF. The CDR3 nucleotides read TGTGCCAGTACTACGAGCGGGACAGGGTACACTGAAGCTTTCTTT. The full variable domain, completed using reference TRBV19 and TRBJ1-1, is DGGITQSPKYLFRKEGQNVTLSCEQNLNHDAMYWYRQDPGQGLRLIYYSQIVNDFQKGDIAEGYSVSREKKESFPLTVTSAQKNPTAFYLCASTTSGTGYTEAFFGQGTRLTVV.